This T cell receptor beta chain was identified during a study of human T cells and chemical hapten exposure. Study in general: For the roughly 23-week duration of the study, patients were given weekly doses of diphenylcyclopropenone on the scalp. Study results and limitations: Expanded TCRs produced significantly more large CDR3 similarity clusters than controls did.

This clonotype was detected many times. Its antigen is unknown. CDR3 length equals 15 residues. Between the trimmed V and J ends, which lost 0 bases and 2 bases, there was a span of 11 bases. The germline CDR1 and CDR2 sequences are SGHDT and YYEEEE. Via MiXCR, TCRdb re-called the RACE reads, giving one row per CDR3 protein. The sample records approximately 88,000 distinct CDR3 sequences, 13% being singletons. Indicated time point: patch test 3, about 24 weeks after DPC sensitization. As for treatment: therapeutic diphenylcyclopropenone sensitization with weekly scalp DPC. The sequencing used whole blood, collected in connection with sensitization to the hapten diphenylcyclopropenone (DPC). The chain uses TRBV5-6 and TRBJ2-5; no firm D call. The sequence derives from a woman aged 50 to 60 with alopecia areata. Some clones in this sample may be carry-over from other donors' samples. CDR3 region: CASSLVSRVQETQYF. In DNA form, the CDR3 reads TGTGCCAGCAGCTTGGTTAGCAGAGTACAAGAGACCCAGTACTTC. Full variable domain (missing parts from reference TRBV5-6 and TRBJ2-5): DAGVTQSPTHLIKTRGQQVTLRCSPKSGHDTVSWYQQALGQGPQFIFQYYEEEERQRGNFPDRFSGHQFPNYSSELNVNALLLGDSALYLCASSLVSRVQETQYFGPGTRLLVL.